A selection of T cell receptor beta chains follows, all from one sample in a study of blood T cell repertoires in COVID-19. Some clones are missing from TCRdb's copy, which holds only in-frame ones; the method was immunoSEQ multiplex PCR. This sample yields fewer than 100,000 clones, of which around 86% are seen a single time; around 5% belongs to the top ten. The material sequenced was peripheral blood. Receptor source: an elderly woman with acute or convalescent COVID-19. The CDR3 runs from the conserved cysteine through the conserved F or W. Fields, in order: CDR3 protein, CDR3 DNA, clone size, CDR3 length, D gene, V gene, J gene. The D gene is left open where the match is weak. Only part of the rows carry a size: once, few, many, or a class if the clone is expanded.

cdr3_aa: CASNLGTAVNQPQHF
cdr3_nt: TGTGCCAGCAACCTCGGGACTGCCGTCAATCAGCCCCAGCATTTT
clone_size: .
cdr3_length: 15
d_call: .
v_call: TRBV6-5
j_call: TRBJ1-5

cdr3_aa: CASSQRGGLIEAFF
cdr3_nt: TGTGCCAGCAGCCAACGGGGGGGACTGATAGAAGCTTTCTTT
clone_size: once
cdr3_length: 14
d_call: .
v_call: TRBV14
j_call: TRBJ1-1

cdr3_aa: CASSIGYRGPTGELFF
cdr3_nt: TGTGCCAGTAGTATAGGTTACAGGGGGCCCACCGGGGAGCTGTTTTTT
clone_size: .
cdr3_length: 16
d_call: TRBD1
v_call: TRBV19
j_call: TRBJ2-2

cdr3_aa: CASSRVLNTEAFF
cdr3_nt: TGTGCCAGCAGCCGCGTATTGAACACTGAAGCTTTCTTT
clone_size: .
cdr3_length: 13
d_call: .
v_call: TRBV3-1/TRBV3-2
j_call: TRBJ1-1

cdr3_aa: CSASNVANTEAFF
cdr3_nt: TGCAGTGCTAGTAATGTGGCGAACACTGAAGCTTTCTTT
clone_size: .
cdr3_length: 13
d_call: .
v_call: TRBV20-1
j_call: TRBJ1-1

cdr3_aa: CASSRQGVSYNEQFF
cdr3_nt: TGTGCCAGCAGCAGACAGGGGGTCTCCTACAATGAGCAGTTCTTC
clone_size: .
cdr3_length: 15
d_call: TRBD1
v_call: TRBV11-2
j_call: TRBJ2-1

cdr3_aa: CASSLGTGTEQYF
cdr3_nt: TGCGCCAGCAGCTTGGGGACAGGCACCGAGCAGTACTTC
clone_size: .
cdr3_length: 13
d_call: TRBD1
v_call: TRBV5-1
j_call: TRBJ2-7

cdr3_aa: CASSPTRNTEAFF
cdr3_nt: TGTGCCAGCAGCCCCACAAGGAACACTGAAGCTTTCTTT
clone_size: .
cdr3_length: 13
d_call: .
v_call: TRBV14
j_call: TRBJ1-1

cdr3_aa: CASKGQGPYEQYF
cdr3_nt: TGTGCCAGCAAGGGACAGGGCCCCTACGAGCAGTACTTC
clone_size: .
cdr3_length: 13
d_call: TRBD1
v_call: TRBV27
j_call: TRBJ2-7

cdr3_aa: CASSERPWVCWGRSVGYTF
cdr3_nt: TGCGCCAGCAGTGAGCGCCCCTGGGTTTGTTGGGGGCGCTCGGTTGGCTACACCTTC
clone_size: .
cdr3_length: 19
d_call: .
v_call: TRBV10-1
j_call: TRBJ1-2

cdr3_aa: CASRIKTGSNEQYF
cdr3_nt: TGTGCCAGCCGAATTAAGACAGGGTCTAACGAGCAGTACTTC
clone_size: few
cdr3_length: 14
d_call: TRBD1
v_call: TRBV2
j_call: TRBJ2-7

cdr3_aa: CAVQAWDNQPQHF
cdr3_nt: TGTGCCGTACAGGCGTGGGACAATCAGCCCCAGCATTTT
clone_size: .
cdr3_length: 13
d_call: .
v_call: TRBV19
j_call: TRBJ1-5

cdr3_aa: CASSLYGQGRENTIYF
cdr3_nt: TGTGCCAGCAGCTTATACGGACAGGGGAGAGAAAACACCATATATTTT
clone_size: once
cdr3_length: 16
d_call: TRBD1
v_call: TRBV5-6
j_call: TRBJ1-3

cdr3_aa: CASSLMGQGRETQYF
cdr3_nt: TGTGCCAGCAGCTTAATGGGACAGGGTAGGGAGACCCAGTACTTC
clone_size: .
cdr3_length: 15
d_call: TRBD1
v_call: TRBV7-3
j_call: TRBJ2-5

cdr3_aa: CASQRDSNQPQHF
cdr3_nt: TGTGCCAGCCAACGAGATAGCAATCAGCCCCAGCATTTT
clone_size: .
cdr3_length: 13
d_call: .
v_call: TRBV2
j_call: TRBJ1-5

cdr3_aa: CASSSLRGERTQYF
cdr3_nt: TGTGCCAGCAGCTCGCTCCGGGGGGAGCGTACGCAGTATTTT
clone_size: .
cdr3_length: 14
d_call: TRBD2
v_call: TRBV7-2
j_call: TRBJ2-3

cdr3_aa: CASSPRASGTGELFF
cdr3_nt: TGTGCCAGCAGCCCACGGGCTAGCGGCACCGGGGAGCTGTTTTTT
clone_size: .
cdr3_length: 15
d_call: TRBD2
v_call: TRBV7-2
j_call: TRBJ2-2

cdr3_aa: CASSLVAGVAGELFF
cdr3_nt: TGTGCCAGCAGCTTAGTTGCCGGGGTTGCCGGGGAGCTGTTTTTT
clone_size: .
cdr3_length: 15
d_call: .
v_call: TRBV7-6
j_call: TRBJ2-2

cdr3_aa: CASVRRREGNTGELFF
cdr3_nt: TGTGCCAGCGTTCGTAGACGGGAGGGGAACACCGGGGAGCTGTTTTTT
clone_size: .
cdr3_length: 16
d_call: TRBD2
v_call: TRBV9
j_call: TRBJ2-2

cdr3_aa: CASSQGGVSTEAFF
cdr3_nt: TGTGCCAGCAGCCAAGGCGGGGTTAGCACTGAAGCTTTCTTT
clone_size: few
cdr3_length: 14
d_call: .
v_call: TRBV3-1/TRBV3-2
j_call: TRBJ1-1

cdr3_aa: CASSGQGPDEKLFF
cdr3_nt: TGTGCCAGCAGCGGGCAGGGGCCCGACGAAAAACTGTTTTTT
clone_size: .
cdr3_length: 14
d_call: .
v_call: TRBV9
j_call: TRBJ1-4

cdr3_aa: CASSHPGTGRTEAFF
cdr3_nt: TGTGCCAGCAGCCACCCAGGGACAGGGCGGACTGAAGCTTTCTTT
clone_size: once
cdr3_length: 15
d_call: TRBD1
v_call: TRBV3-1/TRBV3-2
j_call: TRBJ1-1

cdr3_aa: CASSLEGASVRPQHF
cdr3_nt: TGTGCCAGCAGCTTAGAGGGAGCCTCGGTTAGGCCCCAGCATTTT
clone_size: .
cdr3_length: 15
d_call: .
v_call: TRBV7-8
j_call: TRBJ1-5

cdr3_aa: CASSQATGTFPDTQYF
cdr3_nt: TGTGCCAGCAGCCAAGCGACCGGGACATTCCCAGATACGCAGTATTTT
clone_size: .
cdr3_length: 16
d_call: .
v_call: TRBV4-2
j_call: TRBJ2-3

cdr3_aa: CASSRLTRDEQYF
cdr3_nt: TGTGCCAGCAGCCGGCTCACTCGGGACGAGCAGTACTTC
clone_size: .
cdr3_length: 13
d_call: .
v_call: TRBV5-6
j_call: TRBJ2-7

cdr3_aa: CASSKAISRSPLHF
cdr3_nt: TGTGCCAGCAGCAAAGCCATTAGTCGGTCACCCCTCCACTTT
clone_size: .
cdr3_length: 14
d_call: .
v_call: TRBV21-1
j_call: TRBJ1-6

cdr3_aa: CASSRQGAINEQFF
cdr3_nt: TGTGCCAGTAGCAGACAGGGGGCCATCAATGAGCAGTTCTTC
clone_size: .
cdr3_length: 14
d_call: TRBD1
v_call: TRBV6-4
j_call: TRBJ2-1

cdr3_aa: CASSLGRTSGRGEQFF
cdr3_nt: TGTGCCAGCAGCTTAGGGCGGACTAGCGGGAGAGGTGAGCAGTTCTTC
clone_size: few
cdr3_length: 16
d_call: TRBD2
v_call: TRBV7-8
j_call: TRBJ2-1

cdr3_aa: CAISEPGQGGPYGYTF
cdr3_nt: TGTGCCATCAGTGAGCCGGGACAGGGTGGACCCTATGGCTACACCTTC
clone_size: .
cdr3_length: 16
d_call: TRBD1
v_call: TRBV10-3
j_call: TRBJ1-2

cdr3_aa: CASSSSPGLNTDTQYF
cdr3_nt: TGCGCCAGCAGCTCGTCTCCGGGACTCAACACAGATACGCAGTATTTT
clone_size: .
cdr3_length: 16
d_call: .
v_call: TRBV5-1
j_call: TRBJ2-3

cdr3_aa: CASSLTYNEQFF
cdr3_nt: TGTGCCAGCAGTTTAACTTACAATGAGCAGTTCTTC
clone_size: .
cdr3_length: 12
d_call: .
v_call: TRBV28
j_call: TRBJ2-1

cdr3_aa: CASKVSDQPQHF
cdr3_nt: TGTGCCAGTAAAGTTAGCGATCAGCCCCAGCATTTT
clone_size: .
cdr3_length: 12
d_call: .
v_call: TRBV19
j_call: TRBJ1-5

cdr3_aa: CASRQGRNTEAFF
cdr3_nt: TGTGCCAGCAGACAGGGTCGGAACACTGAAGCTTTCTTT
clone_size: .
cdr3_length: 13
d_call: .
v_call: TRBV6-5
j_call: TRBJ1-1

cdr3_aa: CASSPTPTLVYEQYF
cdr3_nt: TGTGCCAGCAGCCCCACCCCTACGCTGGTTTACGAGCAGTACTTC
clone_size: .
cdr3_length: 15
d_call: .
v_call: TRBV5-6
j_call: TRBJ2-7

cdr3_aa: CASGLGHRESELFF
cdr3_nt: TGTGCTAGTGGTTTGGGACATAGGGAGAGTGAACTGTTTTTT
clone_size: .
cdr3_length: 14
d_call: .
v_call: TRBV12-5
j_call: TRBJ1-4

cdr3_aa: CASSQGQGGLEGYTF
cdr3_nt: TGCGCCAGCAGCCAAGGACAGGGGGGACTAGAGGGCTACACCTTC
clone_size: .
cdr3_length: 15
d_call: TRBD1
v_call: TRBV5-1
j_call: TRBJ1-2

cdr3_aa: CASSRTLLTSGSEQYF
cdr3_nt: TGTGCCAGCAGCCGAACCCTTTTGACTAGCGGGAGCGAGCAGTACTTC
clone_size: .
cdr3_length: 16
d_call: TRBD2
v_call: TRBV9
j_call: TRBJ2-7

cdr3_aa: CAWDKGLPGNEQFF
cdr3_nt: TGTGCCTGGGATAAAGGACTACCAGGGAATGAGCAGTTCTTC
clone_size: .
cdr3_length: 14
d_call: .
v_call: TRBV30
j_call: TRBJ2-1

cdr3_aa: CASSIGTSGSGTGELFF
cdr3_nt: TGTGCCAGCAGCATAGGGACTAGCGGGAGTGGTACCGGGGAGCTGTTTTTT
clone_size: .
cdr3_length: 17
d_call: TRBD2
v_call: TRBV7-3
j_call: TRBJ2-2

cdr3_aa: CASSDGQGYEQYF
cdr3_nt: TGCGCCAGCAGCGATGGACAGGGCTACGAGCAGTACTTC
clone_size: .
cdr3_length: 13
d_call: TRBD1
v_call: TRBV5-1
j_call: TRBJ2-7

cdr3_aa: CASSSAGQVSYNEQFF
cdr3_nt: TGCGCCAGCAGTTCAGCCGGACAGGTCTCCTACAATGAGCAGTTCTTC
clone_size: .
cdr3_length: 16
d_call: TRBD1
v_call: TRBV5-1
j_call: TRBJ2-1

cdr3_aa: CASRLAASGGYTF
cdr3_nt: TGTGCCAGCAGATTAGCCGCCTCGGGGGGCTACACCTTC
clone_size: .
cdr3_length: 13
d_call: .
v_call: TRBV12-3/TRBV12-4
j_call: TRBJ1-2

cdr3_aa: CATSFAGTDEQFF
cdr3_nt: TGTGCCACCAGTTTCGCGGGGACCGATGAGCAGTTCTTC
clone_size: once
cdr3_length: 13
d_call: .
v_call: TRBV24-1
j_call: TRBJ2-1

cdr3_aa: CASGKGGLEAFF
cdr3_nt: TGTGCCAGTGGGAAAGGGGGCCTTGAAGCTTTCTTT
clone_size: .
cdr3_length: 12
d_call: TRBD1
v_call: TRBV19
j_call: TRBJ1-1

cdr3_aa: CASIGVTETQYF
cdr3_nt: TGTGCCAGCATCGGGGTTACAGAGACCCAGTACTTC
clone_size: .
cdr3_length: 12
d_call: .
v_call: TRBV2
j_call: TRBJ2-5